This T cell receptor beta chain originates from a study of PD-L1 blockade in urothelial cancer. Study background: Samples taken from tumors held T cells that numbered over 1,300 at the median.

Study-wide points: The study found more tumor-infiltrating T lymphocytes in patients with durable benefit. Durable-benefit patients showed greater tumor-associated blood clone expansion at 3 weeks.

The method was immunoSEQ multiplex PCR; TCRdb's version includes in-frame clones alone and lacks a portion of them. This table has 30,000 to 40,000 clones, more than 35% appearing once. This clone has more than one count but fewer than ten. What it binds is unknown. Sequences were derived from tumor tissue, sampled before atezolizumab (anti-PD-L1) treatment. This receptor was taken from a man aged 55 to 70 with urothelial cancer.

The chain's CDR3 is CASSPNFFQAGGANVLTF. The CDR3 DNA reads as TGTGCCAGCTCACCTAATTTTTTTCAGGCAGGCGGGGCCAACGTCCTGACTTTC. The chain links TRBV18 to TRBJ2-6; D not certain. Trimming took off 3 bases at V and 4 bases at J, with 19 bases between the two ends. Per germline, CDR1 KGHSH and CDR2 LQKENI. The CDR3 has 18 residues.